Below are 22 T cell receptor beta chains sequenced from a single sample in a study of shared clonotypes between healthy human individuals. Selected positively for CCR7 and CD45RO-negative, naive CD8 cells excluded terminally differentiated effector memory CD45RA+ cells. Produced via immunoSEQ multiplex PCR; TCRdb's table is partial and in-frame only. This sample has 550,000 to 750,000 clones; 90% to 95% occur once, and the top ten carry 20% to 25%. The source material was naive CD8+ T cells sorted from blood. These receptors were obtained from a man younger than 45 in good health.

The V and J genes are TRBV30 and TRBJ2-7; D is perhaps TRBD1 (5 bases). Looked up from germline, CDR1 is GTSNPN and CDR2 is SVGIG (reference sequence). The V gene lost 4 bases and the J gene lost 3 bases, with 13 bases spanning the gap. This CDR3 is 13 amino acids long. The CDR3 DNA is TGTGCCTGGAATATTGGGCAGGGCTACGAGCAGTACTTC. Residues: CAWNIGQGYEQYF.

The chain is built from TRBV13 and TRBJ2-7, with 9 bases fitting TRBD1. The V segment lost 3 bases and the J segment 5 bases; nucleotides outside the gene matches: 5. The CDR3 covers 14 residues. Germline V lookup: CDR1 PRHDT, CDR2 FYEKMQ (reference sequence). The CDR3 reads CASSFGTGPNEQYF. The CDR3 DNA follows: TGTGCCAGCAGCTTTGGGACAGGGCCCAACGAGCAGTACTTC.

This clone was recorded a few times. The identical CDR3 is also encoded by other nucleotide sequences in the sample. CDR3 loop: CASSVEDRGLQETQYF. CDR3 bases: TGTGCCAGCAGCGTAGAGGACAGGGGGCTCCAAGAGACCCAGTACTTC. J is TRBJ2-5 and V is TRBV9; 11 positions agree with TRBD1. This CDR3 has 16 amino acids. The germline gives CDR1 SGDLS, CDR2 YYNGEE. The J segment lost 1 base and the V segment lost 0 bases, leaving 2 bases of the junction unmatched.

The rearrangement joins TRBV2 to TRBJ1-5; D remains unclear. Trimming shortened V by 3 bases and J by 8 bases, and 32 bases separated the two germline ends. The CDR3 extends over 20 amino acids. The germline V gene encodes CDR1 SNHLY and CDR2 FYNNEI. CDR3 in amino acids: CASSEPPIARGGFAIEPQHF. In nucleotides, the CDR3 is TGTGCCAGCAGTGAGCCGCCGATTGCCCGAGGTGGTTTCGCAATTGAGCCCCAGCATTTT.

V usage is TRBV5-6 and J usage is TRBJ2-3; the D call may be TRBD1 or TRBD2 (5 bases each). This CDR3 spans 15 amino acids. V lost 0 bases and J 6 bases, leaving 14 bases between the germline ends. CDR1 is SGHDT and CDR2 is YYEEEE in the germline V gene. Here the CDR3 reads CASSLGDGAPDTQYF. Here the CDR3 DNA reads TGTGCCAGCAGCTTGGGGGACGGGGCCCCCGATACGCAGTATTTT.

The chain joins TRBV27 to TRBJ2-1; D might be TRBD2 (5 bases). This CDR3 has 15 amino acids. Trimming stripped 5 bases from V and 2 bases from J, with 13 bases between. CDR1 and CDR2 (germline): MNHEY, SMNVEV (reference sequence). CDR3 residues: CASSVLAIPYNEQFF. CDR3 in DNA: TGTGCCAGCAGTGTATTAGCGATTCCCTACAATGAGCAGTTCTTC.

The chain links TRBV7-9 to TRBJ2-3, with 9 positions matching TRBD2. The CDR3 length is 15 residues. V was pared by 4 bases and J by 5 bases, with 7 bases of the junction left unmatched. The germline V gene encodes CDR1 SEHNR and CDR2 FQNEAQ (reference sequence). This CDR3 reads CASSSRTSARDTQYF. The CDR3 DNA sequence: TGTGCCAGCAGCTCCAGGACTAGCGCAAGAGATACGCAGTATTTT.

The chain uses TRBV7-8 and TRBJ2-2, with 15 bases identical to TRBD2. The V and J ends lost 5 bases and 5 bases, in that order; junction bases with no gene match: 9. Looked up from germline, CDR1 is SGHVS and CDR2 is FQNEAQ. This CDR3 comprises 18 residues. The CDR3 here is CASSREPGLAGGTGELFF. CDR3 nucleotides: TGTGCCAGCAGCCGTGAACCGGGACTAGCGGGAGGTACCGGGGAGCTGTTTTTT. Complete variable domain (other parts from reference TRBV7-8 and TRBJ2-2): GAGVSQSPRYKVAKRGQDVALRCDPISGHVSLFWYQQALGQGPEFLTYFQNEAQLDKSGLPSDRFFAERPEGSVSTLKIQRTQQEDSAVYLCASSREPGLAGGTGELFFGEGSRLTVL.

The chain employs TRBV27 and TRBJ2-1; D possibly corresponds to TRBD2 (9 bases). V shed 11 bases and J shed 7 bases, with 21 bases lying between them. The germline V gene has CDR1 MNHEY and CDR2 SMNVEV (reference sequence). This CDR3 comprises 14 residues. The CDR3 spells CASSGGGRGNEQFF. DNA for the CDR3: TGTGCCTCGTCAGGGGGCGGGAGGGGGAATGAGCAGTTCTTC.

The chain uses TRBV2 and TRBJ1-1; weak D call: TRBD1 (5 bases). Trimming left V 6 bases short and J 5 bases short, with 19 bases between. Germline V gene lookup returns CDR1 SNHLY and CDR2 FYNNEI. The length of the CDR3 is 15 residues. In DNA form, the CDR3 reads TGTGCCAGCAGCCGCCCTACGTCGGGGGAGACTGAAGCTTTCTTT. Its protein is CASSRPTSGETEAFF.

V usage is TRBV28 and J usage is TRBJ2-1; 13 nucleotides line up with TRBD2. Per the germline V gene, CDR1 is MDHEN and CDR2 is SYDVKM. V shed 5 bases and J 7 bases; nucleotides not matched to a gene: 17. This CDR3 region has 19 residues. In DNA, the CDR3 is TGTGCCAGCAGTAACCTTGGACTAGCGGGAGATAAGGACACGAATGAGCAGTTCTTC. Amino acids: CASSNLGLAGDKDTNEQFF.

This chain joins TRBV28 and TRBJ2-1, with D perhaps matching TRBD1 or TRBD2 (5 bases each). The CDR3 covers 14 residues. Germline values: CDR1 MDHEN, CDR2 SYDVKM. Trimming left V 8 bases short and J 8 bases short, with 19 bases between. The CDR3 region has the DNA TGTGCCAGCGCCTATGGAATAAGAGGGGATGAGCAGTTCTTC. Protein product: CASAYGIRGDEQFF.

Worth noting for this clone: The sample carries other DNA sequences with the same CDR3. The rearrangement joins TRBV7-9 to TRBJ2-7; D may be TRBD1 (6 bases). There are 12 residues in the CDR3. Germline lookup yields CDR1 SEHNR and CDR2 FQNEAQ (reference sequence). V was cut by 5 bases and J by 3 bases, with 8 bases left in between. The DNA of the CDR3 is TGTGCCAGCAGCACGACAGGCTACGAGCAGTACTTC. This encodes CASSTTGYEQYF.

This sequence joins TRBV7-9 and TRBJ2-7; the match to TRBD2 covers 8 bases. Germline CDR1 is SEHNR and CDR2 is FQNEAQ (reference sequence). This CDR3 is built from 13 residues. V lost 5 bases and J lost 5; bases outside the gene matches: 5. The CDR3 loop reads CASSPRGDDEQYF. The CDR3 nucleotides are TGTGCCAGCAGCCCGCGGGGGGACGACGAGCAGTACTTC.

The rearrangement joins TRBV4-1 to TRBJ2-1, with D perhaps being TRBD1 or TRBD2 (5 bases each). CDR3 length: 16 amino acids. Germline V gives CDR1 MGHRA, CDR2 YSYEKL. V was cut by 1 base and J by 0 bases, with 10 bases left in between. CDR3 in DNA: TGCGCCAGCAGCCAAGGGGACGAGAGCTCCTACAATGAGCAGTTCTTC. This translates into CASSQGDESSYNEQFF.

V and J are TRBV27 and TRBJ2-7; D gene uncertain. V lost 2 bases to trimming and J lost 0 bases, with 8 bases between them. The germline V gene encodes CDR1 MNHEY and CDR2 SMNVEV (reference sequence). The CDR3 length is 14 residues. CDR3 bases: TGTGCCAGCAGTTTAAAGATCAGCTCCTACGAGCAGTACTTC. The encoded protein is CASSLKISSYEQYF.

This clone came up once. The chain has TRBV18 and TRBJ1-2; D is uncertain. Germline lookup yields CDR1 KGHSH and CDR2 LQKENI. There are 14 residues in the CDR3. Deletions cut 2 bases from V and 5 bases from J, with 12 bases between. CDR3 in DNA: TGTGCCAGCTCACCATTAGCACCCCTGTATGGCTACACCTTC. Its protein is CASSPLAPLYGYTF.

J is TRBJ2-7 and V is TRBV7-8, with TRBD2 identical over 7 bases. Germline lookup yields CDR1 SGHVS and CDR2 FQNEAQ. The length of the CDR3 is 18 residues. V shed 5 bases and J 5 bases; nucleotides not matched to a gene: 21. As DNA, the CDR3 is TGTGCCAGCAGCAGCACCAGGAAGGGAGGGCCTCGGAGGGACGAGCAGTACTTC. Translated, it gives CASSSTRKGGPRRDEQYF.

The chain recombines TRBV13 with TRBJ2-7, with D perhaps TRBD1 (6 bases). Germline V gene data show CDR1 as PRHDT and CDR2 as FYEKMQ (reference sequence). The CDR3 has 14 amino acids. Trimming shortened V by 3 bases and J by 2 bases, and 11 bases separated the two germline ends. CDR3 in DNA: TGTGCCAGCAGCTTTCAGGGGTTTCCCTACGAGCAGTACTTC. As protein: CASSFQGFPYEQYF.

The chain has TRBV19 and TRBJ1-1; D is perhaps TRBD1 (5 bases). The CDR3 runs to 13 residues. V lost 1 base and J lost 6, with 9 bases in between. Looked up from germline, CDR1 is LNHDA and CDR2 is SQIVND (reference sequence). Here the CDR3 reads CASSIVQGAEAFF. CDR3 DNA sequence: TGTGCCAGTAGTATAGTCCAGGGCGCTGAAGCTTTCTTT.

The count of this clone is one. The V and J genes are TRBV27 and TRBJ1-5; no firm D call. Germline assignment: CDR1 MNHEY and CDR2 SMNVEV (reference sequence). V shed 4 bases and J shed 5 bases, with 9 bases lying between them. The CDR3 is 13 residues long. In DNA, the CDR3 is TGTGCCAGCAGTTCGGGTGCTTATCAGCCCCAGCATTTT. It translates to CASSSGAYQPQHF.

DNA for the CDR3: TGTGCCAGCAGCAACGACCCAGGTTCTGCCTCTGGAAACACCATATATTTT. Translation gives CASSNDPGSASGNTIYF. V usage is TRBV9 and J usage is TRBJ1-3; D not resolved. The CDR3 is 17 residues long. Trimming shortened V by 4 bases and J by 0 bases, and 17 bases separated the two germline ends. Looked up from germline, CDR1 is SGDLS and CDR2 is YYNGEE. Full variable domain (rest looked up from reference TRBV9 and TRBJ1-3): DSGVTQTPKHLITATGQRVTLRCSPRSGDLSVYWYQQSLDQGLQFLIQYYNGEERAKGNILERFSAQQFPDLHSELNLSSLELGDSALYFCASSNDPGSASGNTIYFGEGSWLTVV.